Shown below are 22 T cell receptor beta chains from a single sample sequenced in a study of cytomegalovirus exposure and HLA in healthy donors (dated by TCRdb to the late 2010s). Library prep was done by the immunoSEQ multiplex PCR assay. A mixture of 60 forward primers for TCR Vbeta segments and 13 reverse primers for TCR Jbeta segments was used in the multiplex PCR. What TCRdb holds here is the immuneACCESS table cut down to in-frame rearrangements. Part of the clones is not present; checked against another copy, under half of the missing clones reflect an unresolved V gene, and the others are unexplained. The sample records about 160,000 clones, 77% of which are singletons. The ten largest clonotypes hold more than 1.1% of the sample. Material: PBMCs. These receptors were obtained from a woman aged 25 to 39 in good health and CMV-seronegative.

This clone has only one observation. The J gene is TRBJ1-1, the V gene TRBV13; the D gene is possibly TRBD1 (6 bases). V shed 5 bases and J shed 0 bases, with 13 bases lying between them. Germline assignment: CDR1 PRHDT and CDR2 FYEKMQ (reference sequence). CDR3 size: 15 residues. The CDR3 nucleotides are TGTGCCAGCAGCCTCCACAGGGATCTGAACACTGAAGCTTTCTTT. Translation gives CASSLHRDLNTEAFF.

The chain combines TRBV28 with TRBJ2-7; 10 bases are a match to TRBD1. In germline, CDR1 is MDHEN, CDR2 SYDVKM. V was pared by 5 bases and J by 4 bases, with 5 bases of the junction left unmatched. This CDR3 contains 14 residues. CDR3: CASSIRQGAYEQYF. The DNA for the CDR3 is TGTGCCAGCAGTATACGACAGGGGGCGTACGAGCAGTACTTC.

This chain connects TRBV6-5 to TRBJ2-5; 11 nucleotides line up with TRBD1. The CDR3 has 15 amino acids. Germline CDR1 and CDR2: MNHEY and SVGAGI. Trimming cost V 5 bases and J 5 bases; bases outside gene matches: 7. Here the CDR3 reads CASSNGQGADETQYF. The CDR3, as DNA: TGTGCCAGCAGTAACGGACAGGGGGCAGATGAGACCCAGTACTTC.

This chain links TRBV18 with TRBJ1-5; TRBD1 aligns across 7 bases. The V and J ends lost 5 bases and 5 bases, in that order; junction bases with no gene match: 6. This CDR3 contains 14 residues. Germline values: CDR1 KGHSH, CDR2 LQKENI. Written as DNA, the CDR3 is TGTGCCAGCTCAGTAGACAGGGACGATCAGCCCCAGCATTTT. Translating it yields CASSVDRDDQPQHF.

This chain uses TRBV5-1 with TRBJ2-7; TRBD1 matches at 9 bases. CDR1 is SGHRS and CDR2 is YFSETQ in the germline V gene. V gave up 7 bases and J gave up 9 bases; unmatched junction bases: 14. The CDR3 is 14 amino acids. CDR3 loop: CASALRDRAEGQYF. The CDR3 DNA is TGCGCCAGCGCCCTCCGGGACAGGGCGGAGGGGCAGTACTTC.

The rearrangement joins TRBV30 to TRBJ2-5; perhaps TRBD2 as D (6 bases). V lost 0 bases, J lost 7 bases, and 12 bases lay in between. Germline-derived CDR1 and CDR2 are GTSNPN and SVGIG (reference sequence). The CDR3 is 13 residues long. The CDR3 region is CAWSVHVGGTQYF. CDR3 DNA: TGTGCCTGGAGTGTACACGTCGGGGGGACCCAGTACTTC.

The chain has TRBV5-1 and TRBJ1-1; 8 nucleotides align to TRBD1. Germline assignment: CDR1 SGHRS and CDR2 YFSETQ. V lost 0 bases, J lost 11 bases, and 3 bases stayed unmatched. The CDR3 has 12 residues. The CDR3 is CASSLEDRVAFF. CDR3 bases: TGCGCCAGCAGCTTGGAGGACAGGGTTGCTTTCTTT.

The chain employs TRBV14 and TRBJ1-6, with 9 positions matching TRBD1. Unmatched junction bases numbered 7, after V lost 0 bases and J lost 4 bases. The CDR3 loop spans 18 amino acids. Per germline, CDR1 SGHDN and CDR2 FVKESK. This CDR3 reads CASSQEPRGQGYNSPLHF. The CDR3 DNA follows: TGTGCCAGCAGCCAAGAACCCCGAGGACAGGGGTATAATTCACCCCTCCACTTT.

The sample holds one count of this clone. This chain uses TRBV28 with TRBJ1-2, with D maybe TRBD1 (5 bases). Germline lookup yields CDR1 MDHEN and CDR2 SYDVKM. Trimming cost V 6 bases and J 4 bases, with 15 bases left between them. The CDR3 consists of 14 residues. This chain's CDR3 is CASRAPGDSYGYTF. The CDR3 region has the DNA TGTGCCAGCAGGGCACCGGGGGATAGCTATGGCTACACCTTC.

The chain carries TRBV5-1 and TRBJ2-1; 9 bases map to TRBD1. With V trimmed by 0 bases and J by 6 bases, 4 bases remained unmatched. The CDR3 contains 15 residues. Per germline, CDR1 SGHRS and CDR2 YFSETQ. The CDR3 DNA sequence: TGCGCCAGCAGCTTGGGACAGGGGGGGGGCAATGAGCAGTTCTTC. Translated, it gives CASSLGQGGGNEQFF. Full variable domain (rest looked up from reference TRBV5-1 and TRBJ2-1): KAGVTQTPRYLIKTRGQQVTLSCSPISGHRSVSWYQQTPGQGLQFLFEYFSETQRNKGNFPGRFSGRQFSNSRSEMNVSTLELGDSALYLCASSLGQGGGNEQFFGPGTRLTVL.

This clone has more than one count but fewer than ten. This chain links TRBV11-2 with TRBJ1-1; D is unresolved. Germline V CDR1 and CDR2: SGHAT, FQNNGV. The CDR3 has 15 residues. The V end lost 3 bases, the J end lost 6 bases, and 17 bases lay between the germline ends. The CDR3 DNA sequence: TGTGCCAGCAGCTTGGGCCCTACGACGGCCCCTGAAGCTTTCTTT. Protein product: CASSLGPTTAPEAFF.

Here the CDR3 DNA reads TGTGCCAGCAGTGATGGGACAGGGGGGTTCATGAACACTGAAGCTTTCTTT. Residues: CASSDGTGGFMNTEAFF. This chain connects TRBV6-1 to TRBJ1-1, with 11 bases matching TRBD1. The CDR3 covers 17 residues. V was pared by 3 bases and J by 0 bases, with 6 bases of the junction left unmatched. Per germline, CDR1 MNHNS and CDR2 SASEGT.

This rearrangement joins TRBV2 to TRBJ1-5, with no clear D. The CDR3 contains 13 residues. The V gene's germline CDR1 is SNHLY and CDR2 FYNNEI. Between the trimmed V and J ends, which lost 0 bases and 6 bases, there was a span of 6 bases. As DNA, the CDR3 is TGTGCCAGCAGTGAAGCGCAGTTTCAGCCCCAGCATTTT. Protein: CASSEAQFQPQHF. Together with reference TRBV2 and TRBJ1-5, the CDR3 gives the full variable domain: EPEVTQTPSHQVTQMGQEVILRCVPISNHLYFYWYRQILGQKVEFLVSFYNNEISEKSEIFDDQFSVERPDGSNFTLKIRSTKLEDSAMYFCASSEAQFQPQHFGDGTRLSIL.

This clone came up a few times. CDR3 amino acids: CASSDTTGRATYNEQFF. For the CDR3, the DNA is TGTGCCAGCAGCGACACGACGGGCAGGGCCACCTACAATGAGCAGTTCTTC. The genes are TRBV7-9 and TRBJ2-1, with a tentative D call TRBD1 (5 bases). CDR1 is SEHNR and CDR2 is FQNEAQ in the germline V gene (reference sequence). Trimming shortened V by 5 bases and J by 2 bases, and 19 bases separated the two germline ends. CDR3 length: 17 residues.

This clone has a single count. V usage is TRBV6-5 and J usage is TRBJ2-7; 7 bases line up with TRBD1. With V trimmed by 5 bases and J by 3 bases, 7 bases remained unmatched. The CDR3 extends over 14 amino acids. The V gene's germline CDR1 is MNHEY and CDR2 SVGAGI. The CDR3 protein is CASSRGQWSYEQYF. The CDR3 nucleotides are TGTGCCAGCAGTAGGGGACAGTGGAGCTACGAGCAGTACTTC.

CDR3 DNA sequence: TGTGCCAGCAGCCCCCTTGGACAGGGTCCCTACGAGCAGTACTTC. Amino acids: CASSPLGQGPYEQYF. The rearrangement uses TRBV6-5 and TRBJ2-7; TRBD1 matches 8 bases. CDR1 MNHEY and CDR2 SVGAGI come from the germline V gene. The CDR3 contains 15 residues. After removal of 6 bases from V and 2 bases from J, the junction contained 9 bases not matched to a gene.

The genes are TRBV30 and TRBJ2-7; a weak D match, TRBD2 (6 bases). The germline V gene has CDR1 GTSNPN and CDR2 SVGIG (reference sequence). This CDR3 is built from 14 residues. Trimming stripped 0 bases from V and 7 bases from J, with 16 bases between. The CDR3 region has the DNA TGTGCCTGGAGTGTACGAGGCTTAGCGGCGGAGCAGTACTTC. Translating it yields CAWSVRGLAAEQYF. The whole variable domain, remainder taken from reference TRBV30 and TRBJ2-7, is SQTIHQWPATLVQPVGSPLSLECTVEGTSNPNLYWYRQAAGRGLQLLFYSVGIGQISSEVPQNLSASRPQDRQFILSSKKLLLSDSGFYLCAWSVRGLAAEQYFGPGTRLTVT.

The chain joins TRBV20-1 to TRBJ1-5; no definite D call. Germline assignment: CDR1 DFQATT and CDR2 SNEGSKA (reference sequence). The CDR3 contains 11 residues. Trimming left V 6 bases short and J 6 bases short, with 9 bases between. Here the CDR3 reads CSATRGQPQHF. The CDR3 DNA sequence: TGCAGTGCCACTCGGGGTCAGCCCCAGCATTTT.

The chain is built from TRBV7-9 and TRBJ2-7, with 9 bases aligning to TRBD2. V trimming: 1 base; J trimming: 3 bases; junction bases outside the gene matches: 4. This CDR3 spans 15 amino acids. Looked up from germline, CDR1 is SEHNR and CDR2 is FQNEAQ (reference sequence). The CDR3 sequence is CASSLVLAGRYEQYF. CDR3 bases: TGTGCCAGCAGCTTAGTCCTAGCGGGGCGCTACGAGCAGTACTTC.

The rearrangement joins TRBV13 to TRBJ2-7, with 16 bases identical to TRBD2. CDR1 and CDR2 (germline): PRHDT, FYEKMQ (reference sequence). The J segment lost 4 bases and the V segment lost 5 bases, leaving 2 bases of the junction unmatched. The CDR3 runs to 15 residues. The CDR3: CASSPGLAGGYEQYF. The CDR3 DNA is TGTGCCAGCAGCCCGGGACTAGCGGGGGGGTACGAGCAGTACTTC.

The gene calls are TRBV30 and TRBJ1-4, with 8 bases that match TRBD1. This CDR3 has 15 residues. CDR1 GTSNPN and CDR2 SVGIG come from the germline V gene (reference sequence). J was trimmed by 8 bases and V by 8 bases; bases with no gene match: 16. In DNA, the CDR3 is TGTGCCGGGTGGGACAGGCGGCCCCCGGGGGAAAAACTGTTTTTT. It yields the protein CAGWDRRPPGEKLFF. Variable domain in full (rest from reference TRBV30 and TRBJ1-4): SQTIHQWPATLVQPVGSPLSLECTVEGTSNPNLYWYRQAAGRGLQLLFYSVGIGQISSEVPQNLSASRPQDRQFILSSKKLLLSDSGFYLCAGWDRRPPGEKLFFGSGTQLSVL.

The V call is TRBV5-1, the J call TRBJ2-7, with 7 bases identical to TRBD1. The CDR3 runs 16 residues. With 0 bases clipped from V and 4 bases from J, the junction kept 10 bases outside the gene matches. CDR1 and CDR2 from the germline V gene are SGHRS and YFSETQ. CDR3 sequence (DNA): TGCGCCAGCAGCTTGGGGGGCGGACAGGCGACTTACGAGCAGTACTTC. Amino acid sequence: CASSLGGGQATYEQYF.